A selection of T cell receptor beta chains follows, all from one sample in a study of cytomegalovirus exposure and HLA in healthy donors. Clones were sequenced by immunoSEQ multiplex PCR, and TCRdb holds only the in-frame ones, with some missing. The sample lists 150,000 to 200,000 clones; around 85% were seen once. Sequencing was done on a sample of PBMCs. The receptors stem from a man aged 18 to 29 in good health and CMV-seropositive. CDR3s include the opening cysteine and the closing phenylalanine or tryptophan. D genes are given only for firm matches. Size is omitted from some rows. Given values are once, few, many or a class for expanded clones.

D	V	J	size	DNA	CDR3
.	TRBV5-6	TRBJ2-5	.	TGTGCCAGCAGCTCCAGGGGCAGAGAGACCCAGTACTTC	CASSSRGRETQYF
TRBD2	TRBV29-1	TRBJ2-7	.	TGCAGCGTTAGGCTAGCGGGGATCTACGAGCAGTACTTC	CSVRLAGIYEQYF
.	TRBV4-2	TRBJ2-3	.	TGTGCCAGCAGCCAAGAGTATAGAGATACAGATACGCAGTATTTT	CASSQEYRDTDTQYF
.	TRBV4-1	TRBJ2-7	.	TGCGCCAGCAGCCAAGAGGGGCGCAGCTCCTACGAGCAGTACTTC	CASSQEGRSSYEQYF
TRBD2	TRBV6-6	TRBJ2-3	.	TGTGCCAGCAGTAACGGGGGGGCCGGGCCTGATACGCAGTATTTT	CASSNGGAGPDTQYF
TRBD2	TRBV7-3	TRBJ2-2	.	TGTGCCAGCAGCACTACCGGGCCGGGGGGAGGCGGGGAGCTGTTTTTT	CASSTTGPGGGGELFF
.	TRBV4-1	TRBJ2-5	.	TGCGCCAGCAGCCAAGATCGTGGAGGCCTCGGAGAGCAGTACTTC	CASSQDRGGLGEQYF
.	TRBV2	TRBJ1-1	.	TGTGCCAGGCGGATAATGAACACTGAAGCTTTCTTT	CARRIMNTEAFF
.	TRBV4-1	TRBJ2-7	.	TGCGCTACCGGACTTCAGACAGGGGACTACGAGCAGTATTTC	CATGLQTGDYEQYF
TRBD1	TRBV11-2	TRBJ2-7	.	TGTGCCAGCAGCTTAGGGGACAGGACCTACGAGCAGTACTTC	CASSLGDRTYEQYF
.	TRBV10-3	TRBJ2-6	.	TGTGCCATCAGTGAGGCCACAGGGAGAGGGGCCAACGTCCTGACTTTC	CAISEATGRGANVLTF
.	TRBV7-9	TRBJ1-6	.	TGTGCCAGCAGCCATCGGGACATAAATTCACCCCTCCACTTT	CASSHRDINSPLHF
TRBD1	TRBV5-1	TRBJ1-2	.	TGCGCCAGCAGCGGGGATCCGGGACAGTATAACTATGGCTACACCTTC	CASSGDPGQYNYGYTF
.	TRBV9	TRBJ1-2	.	TGTGCCAGCAGCGTACACGGGGCTAACTATGGCTACACCTTC	CASSVHGANYGYTF
TRBD1	TRBV5-1	TRBJ1-2	.	TGCGCCAGCAGCTTCGGACAGGGGGGCTATGGCTACACCTTC	CASSFGQGGYGYTF
TRBD1	TRBV6-6	TRBJ1-1	.	TGTGCCAGCAGTTACCTAGGACAGGGGGAGAACACTGAAGCTTTCTTT	CASSYLGQGENTEAFF
TRBD1	TRBV5-1	TRBJ2-1	.	TGCGCCAGCAGCTCGAGGACAGGATCGGGTGAGCAGTTCTTC	CASSSRTGSGEQFF
TRBD1	TRBV7-9	TRBJ1-5	.	TGTGCCAGCAGCTTAGGCAGGGGGCTGGCGAGCAATCAGCCCCAGCATTTT	CASSLGRGLASNQPQHF
.	TRBV6-5	TRBJ2-3	.	TGTGCCAGCAGTAACCGAGGGATGATGGAGTATTTT	CASSNRGMMEYF
.	TRBV7-9	TRBJ2-1	.	TGTGCCAGCAGCTTAGTAAATAATCGGAATGAGCAGTTCTTC	CASSLVNNRNEQFF
TRBD1	TRBV6-1	TRBJ2-7	.	TGTGCCAGCAGTGGAACAGGGGGCTTGTGGTACGAGCAGTACTTC	CASSGTGGLWYEQYF
.	TRBV5-1	TRBJ2-5	.	TGCGCCAGCAGCTTGCTTACGGGGTCACAAGAGACCCAGTACTTC	CASSLLTGSQETQYF
TRBD1	TRBV5-8	TRBJ1-1	.	TGTGCCAGCAGCTCGGACAGGGGATTTAGTGAAGCTTTCTTT	CASSSDRGFSEAFF
.	TRBV7-2	TRBJ1-2	.	TGTGCCAGCAGCCCACCGACGGTTCCAGGATATGGCTACACCTTC	CASSPPTVPGYGYTF
.	TRBV29-1	TRBJ1-3	.	TGCAGCGTTGAAGATTGGGAGACCTCTGGAAACACCATATATTTT	CSVEDWETSGNTIYF
TRBD2	TRBV6-4	TRBJ2-3	.	TGTGCCAGCAGTGCCATGACTAGCGGGAGTTACACAGATACGCAGTATTTT	CASSAMTSGSYTDTQYF
.	TRBV6-1	TRBJ2-3	once	TGTGCCAGCAGTGCCGGAACTACATCGGCAGATACGCAGTATTTT	CASSAGTTSADTQYF